These 5 T cell receptor beta chains were all obtained from the same sample, sequenced in a study of blood T cell repertoires in COVID-19. TCRdb's table, derived via immunoSEQ multiplex PCR, lists solely in-frame clones and lacks some. This sample has 120,000 or so clones, with 70% to 75% found just once. Sequencing was carried out using peripheral blood. These receptors were collected from a man aged 55-75 years with acute or convalescent COVID-19.

Only one count was recorded for this clone. CDR3 coding DNA: TGTGCCAGCAGCTTAACAGGTTACAATGAGCAGTTCTTC. Its protein is CASSLTGYNEQFF. The V gene is TRBV11-3, the J gene TRBJ2-1; maybe TRBD1 (5 bases). The germline V gene encodes CDR1 SGHNT and CDR2 YENEEA. V dropped 2 bases and J dropped 4 bases, with 6 bases sitting between them. CDR3 size: 13 residues.

This clone has only a few counts. The chain is built from TRBV3-1 (or the pseudogene TRBV3-2) and TRBJ2-1, with 11 bases matching TRBD2. CDR3 length equals 16 residues. V shed 3 bases and J 9 bases; nucleotides not matched to a gene: 10. Per germline, CDR1 LGHDT and CDR2 YNNKEL (reference sequence). CDR3 sequence reads: CASSHIETSGKGEQFF. CDR3 nucleotides: TGTGCCAGCAGCCACATAGAGACTAGCGGGAAAGGTGAGCAGTTCTTC.

The sample holds a few counts of this clone. The identical CDR3 is also encoded by other nucleotide sequences in the sample. The chain recombines TRBV14 with TRBJ1-1; possible D gene TRBD1, 5 bases. Per germline, CDR1 SGHDN and CDR2 FVKESK. The CDR3 totals 14 residues. V lost 1 base and J lost 0, with 6 bases in between. The CDR3 here is CASSQAGMNTEAFF. CDR3 sequence (DNA): TGTGCCAGCAGCCAAGCAGGGATGAACACTGAAGCTTTCTTT.

The chain carries TRBV5-1 and TRBJ1-5, with a possible D match to TRBD1 (5 bases). Germline lookup yields CDR1 SGHRS and CDR2 YFSETQ. The CDR3 runs to 15 residues. The germline V and J ends were trimmed by 2 bases and 7 bases, with 16 bases remaining between them. CDR3: CASSFDVGRDQPQHF. CDR3 bases: TGCGCCAGCAGCTTCGACGTTGGGCGGGACCAGCCCCAGCATTTT.

J is TRBJ1-1 and V is TRBV6-6; possibly TRBD1 for D (6 bases). Germline V gene lookup returns CDR1 MNHNY and CDR2 SVGAGI (reference sequence). The V end lost 8 bases, the J end lost 2 bases, and 12 bases lay between the germline ends. CDR3 size: 13 residues. The CDR3 coding sequence is TGTGCCAGCTCTGGCAGGGGTAACACTGAAGCTTTCTTT. This codes for CASSGRGNTEAFF.